The sequence of this TCR beta chain was determined in a study of blood T cell repertoires in COVID-19. Looking at the study overall: Sites in the United States, Italy and Spain provided acute and convalescent COVID-19 samples. In each case, the material was cDNA or gDNA derived from T cells, B-cell-depleted T cells, or PBMCs.

Enrollment of patients from Seattle took place during active infection, with longitudinal follow-up. Authors' analysis steps: Estimates of nucleated cell counts were drawn from the amplification of reference gene primers. TCRdb's copy holds only in-frame clones and misses some; the assay was immunoSEQ multiplex PCR. V, J and clone size reflect that table, while D and trimming were determined from the DNA. The data contain 390,000 or so clones, around 87% of them singletons. Germline V lookup: CDR1 SQVTM, CDR2 ANQGSEA. With 2 bases removed from V and 4 bases from J, the gap between germline ends came to 11 bases. This CDR3 contains 13 residues.

The sequencing input was peripheral blood. V usage is TRBV29-1 and J usage is TRBJ2-5; D is possibly TRBD1 (5 bases). This sequence originates from a woman aged 25-40 years with COVID-19, enrolled during active disease. In DNA form, the CDR3 reads TGCAGCGTTGAAAGGGCCCAGGGAGAGACCCAGTACTTC. Protein sequence: CSVERAQGETQYF.